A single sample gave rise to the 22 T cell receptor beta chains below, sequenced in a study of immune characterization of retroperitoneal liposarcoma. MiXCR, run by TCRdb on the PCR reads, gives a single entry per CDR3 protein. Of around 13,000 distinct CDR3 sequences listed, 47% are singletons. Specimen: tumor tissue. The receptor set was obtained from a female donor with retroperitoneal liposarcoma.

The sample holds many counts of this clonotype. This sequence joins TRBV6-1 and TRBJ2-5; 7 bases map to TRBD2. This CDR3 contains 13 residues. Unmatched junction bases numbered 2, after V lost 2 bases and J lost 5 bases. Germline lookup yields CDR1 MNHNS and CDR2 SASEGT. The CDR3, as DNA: TGTGCCAGCAGTGAACGGGAGGCCGAGACCCAGTACTTC. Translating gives CASSEREAETQYF.

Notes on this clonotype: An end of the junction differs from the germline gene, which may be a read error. CDR3 coding DNA: TGTGCCAGCAGCCCACTAGGGACAGATAGCACTATCTTC. Translating gives CASSPLGTDSTIF. This rearrangement joins TRBV3-1 to TRBJ2-1; 7 nucleotides line up with TRBD1. CDR1 and CDR2 (germline): LGHDT, YNNKEL (reference sequence). The length of the CDR3 is 13 residues.

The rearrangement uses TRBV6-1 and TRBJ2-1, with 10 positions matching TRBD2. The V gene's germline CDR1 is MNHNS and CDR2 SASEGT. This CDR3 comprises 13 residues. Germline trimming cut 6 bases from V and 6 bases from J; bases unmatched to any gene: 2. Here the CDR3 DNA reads TGTGCCAGCAGACTAGCGGGACGCAATGAGCAGTTCTTC. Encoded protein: CASRLAGRNEQFF.

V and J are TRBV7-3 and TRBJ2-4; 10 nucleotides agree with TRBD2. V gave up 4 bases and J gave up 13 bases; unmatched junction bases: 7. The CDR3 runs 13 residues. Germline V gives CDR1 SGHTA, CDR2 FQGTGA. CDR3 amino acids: CASSSRTSGEQYF. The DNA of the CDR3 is TGTGCCAGCAGCTCTCGGACTAGCGGTGAGCAGTACTTC.

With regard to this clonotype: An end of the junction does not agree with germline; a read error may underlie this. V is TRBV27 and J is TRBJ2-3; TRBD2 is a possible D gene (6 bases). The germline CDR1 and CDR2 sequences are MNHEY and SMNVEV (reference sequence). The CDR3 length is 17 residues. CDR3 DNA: TGTGCCAGCAGTACATCCTGGTCTATCGGGAGTATGTATACGAAGTATTTT. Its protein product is CASSTSWSIGSMYTKYF.

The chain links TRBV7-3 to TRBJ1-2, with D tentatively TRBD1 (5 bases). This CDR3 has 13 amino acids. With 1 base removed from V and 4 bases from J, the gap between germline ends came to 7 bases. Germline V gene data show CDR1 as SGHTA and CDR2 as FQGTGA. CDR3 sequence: CASSLIGAYGYTF. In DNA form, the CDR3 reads TGTGCCAGCAGCTTAATCGGGGCCTATGGCTACACCTTC.

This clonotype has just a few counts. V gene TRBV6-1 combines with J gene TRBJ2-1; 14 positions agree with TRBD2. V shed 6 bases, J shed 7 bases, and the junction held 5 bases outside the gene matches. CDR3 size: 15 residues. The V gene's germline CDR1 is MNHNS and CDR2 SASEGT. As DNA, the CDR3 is TGTGCCAGCAGGAAAGGGACTAGCGGGAGAAATGAGCAGTTCTTC. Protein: CASRKGTSGRNEQFF.

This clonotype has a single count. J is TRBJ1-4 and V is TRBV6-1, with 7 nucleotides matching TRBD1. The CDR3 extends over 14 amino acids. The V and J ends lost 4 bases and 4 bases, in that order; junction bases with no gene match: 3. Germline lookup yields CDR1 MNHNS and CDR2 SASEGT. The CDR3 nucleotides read TGTGCCAGCAGTGGACAGGGACGTAATGAAAAACTGTTTTTT. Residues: CASSGQGRNEKLFF.

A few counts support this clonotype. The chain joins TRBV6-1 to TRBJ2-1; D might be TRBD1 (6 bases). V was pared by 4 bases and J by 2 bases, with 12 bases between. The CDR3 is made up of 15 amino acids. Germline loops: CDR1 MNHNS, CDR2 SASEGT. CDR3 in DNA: TGTGCCAGCAGTGTGCTACAGGGTACCTACAATGAGCAGTTCTTC. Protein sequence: CASSVLQGTYNEQFF.

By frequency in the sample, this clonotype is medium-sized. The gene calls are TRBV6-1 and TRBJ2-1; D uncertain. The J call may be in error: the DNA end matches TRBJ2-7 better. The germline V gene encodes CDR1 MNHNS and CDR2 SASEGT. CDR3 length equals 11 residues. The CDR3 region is CASSVVYEQYF. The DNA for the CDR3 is TGTGCCAGCTCAGTAGTCTACGAGCAGTACTTC.

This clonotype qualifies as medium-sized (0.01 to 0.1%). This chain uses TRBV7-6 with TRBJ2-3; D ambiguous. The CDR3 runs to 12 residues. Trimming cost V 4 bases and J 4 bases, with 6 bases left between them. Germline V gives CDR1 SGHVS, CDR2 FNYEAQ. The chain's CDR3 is CASSSASDTQYF. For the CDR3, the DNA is TGTGCCAGCAGCTCAGCGTCAGATACGCAGTATTTT.

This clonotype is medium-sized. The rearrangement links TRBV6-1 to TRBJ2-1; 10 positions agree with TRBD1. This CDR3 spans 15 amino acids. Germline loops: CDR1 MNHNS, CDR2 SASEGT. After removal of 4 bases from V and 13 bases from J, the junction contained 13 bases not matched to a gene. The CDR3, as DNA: TGTGCCAGCAGTGCCTGGACAGGGGGTGCGGAGACCCAGTTCTTC. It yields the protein CASSAWTGGAETQFF.

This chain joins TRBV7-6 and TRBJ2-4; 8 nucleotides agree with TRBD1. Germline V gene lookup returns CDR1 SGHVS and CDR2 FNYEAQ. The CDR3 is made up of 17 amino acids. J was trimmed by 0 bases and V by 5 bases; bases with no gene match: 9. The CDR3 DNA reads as TGTGCCAGCAGCCCCCACGCAGGACAGGGAGCCAAAAACATTCAGTACTTC. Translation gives CASSPHAGQGAKNIQYF.

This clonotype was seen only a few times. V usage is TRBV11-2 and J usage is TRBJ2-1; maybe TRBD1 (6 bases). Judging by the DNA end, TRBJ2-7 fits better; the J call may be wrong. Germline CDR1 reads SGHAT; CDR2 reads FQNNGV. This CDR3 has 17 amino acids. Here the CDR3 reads CASRFTGTPSSYNEQYF. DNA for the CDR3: TGTGCCAGCAGATTTACCGGGACACCGAGCTCCTACAATGAGCAGTACTTC.

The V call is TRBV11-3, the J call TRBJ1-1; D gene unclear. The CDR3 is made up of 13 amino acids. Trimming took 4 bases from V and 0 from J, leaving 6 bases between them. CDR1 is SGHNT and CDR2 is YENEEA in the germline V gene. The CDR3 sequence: CASSSNLNTEAFF. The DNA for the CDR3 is TGTGCCAGCAGCTCTAACTTGAACACTGAAGCTTTCTTT.

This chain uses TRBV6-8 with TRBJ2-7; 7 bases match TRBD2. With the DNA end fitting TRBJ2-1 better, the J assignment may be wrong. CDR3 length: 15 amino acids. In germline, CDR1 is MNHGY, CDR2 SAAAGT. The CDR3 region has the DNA TGTGCCAGGAGTGGGGGGACGGGGGGTCACAATGAGCAGTTCTTC. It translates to CARSGGTGGHNEQFF.

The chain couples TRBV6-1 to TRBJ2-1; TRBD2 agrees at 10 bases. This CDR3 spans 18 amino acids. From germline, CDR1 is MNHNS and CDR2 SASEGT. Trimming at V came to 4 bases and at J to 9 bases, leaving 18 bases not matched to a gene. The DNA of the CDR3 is TGTGCCAGCAGTGTTTCCAGGGGTCTCCCGGGACTAGCGTTTGAGCAGTTCTTC. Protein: CASSVSRGLPGLAFEQFF.

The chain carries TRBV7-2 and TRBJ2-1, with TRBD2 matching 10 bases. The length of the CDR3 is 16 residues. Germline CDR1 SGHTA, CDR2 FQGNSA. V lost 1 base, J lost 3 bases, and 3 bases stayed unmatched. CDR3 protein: CASSLGRLAGYNEQFF. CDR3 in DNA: TGTGCCAGCAGCTTAGGTAGACTAGCGGGCTACAATGAGCAGTTCTTC.

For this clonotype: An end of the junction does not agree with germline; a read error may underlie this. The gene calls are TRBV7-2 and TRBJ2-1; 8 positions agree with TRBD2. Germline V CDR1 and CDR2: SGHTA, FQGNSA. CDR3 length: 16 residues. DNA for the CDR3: TGTGCCGGCAGCTTAGATGCCACCACCTCGCGGGAGGCCCAGTTCTTC. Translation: CAGSLDATTSREAQFF.

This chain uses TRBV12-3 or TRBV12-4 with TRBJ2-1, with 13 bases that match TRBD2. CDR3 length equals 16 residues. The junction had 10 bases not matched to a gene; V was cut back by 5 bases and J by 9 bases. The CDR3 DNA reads TGTGCCAGCAGTACCCCGGGACTAGCGGGGATTGTTGAGCAGTTCTTC. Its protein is CASSTPGLAGIVEQFF.

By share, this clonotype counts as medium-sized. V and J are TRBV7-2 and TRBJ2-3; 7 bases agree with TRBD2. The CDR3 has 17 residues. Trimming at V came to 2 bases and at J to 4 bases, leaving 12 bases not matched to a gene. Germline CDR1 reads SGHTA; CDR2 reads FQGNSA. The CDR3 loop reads CASSLWASGAGPDTQYF. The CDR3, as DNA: TGTGCCAGCAGCTTATGGGCTAGCGGAGCGGGCCCAGATACGCAGTATTTT. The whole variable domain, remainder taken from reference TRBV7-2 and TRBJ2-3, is GAGVSQSPSNKVTEKGKDVELRCDPISGHTALYWYRQSLGQGLEFLIYFQGNSAPDKSGLPSDRFSAERTGGSVSTLTIQRTQQEDSAVYLCASSLWASGAGPDTQYFGPGTRLTVL.

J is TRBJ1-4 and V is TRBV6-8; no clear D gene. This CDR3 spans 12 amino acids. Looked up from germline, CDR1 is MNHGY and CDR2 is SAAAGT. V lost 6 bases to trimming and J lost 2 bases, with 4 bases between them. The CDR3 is CASSDTNEKLFF. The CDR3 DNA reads TGTGCCAGCAGCGACACTAATGAAAAACTGTTTTTT.